This TCR beta chain was obtained from a study of shared clonotypes between healthy human individuals. Trimming left V 6 bases short and J 0 bases short, with 20 bases between. The CDR3 extends over 17 amino acids. Germline values: CDR1 LNHNV, CDR2 YYDKDF (reference sequence). Study-wide points: All-four-donor shared clonotypes had higher generation probabilities than non-shared clonotypes did.

A word on this clone: What it binds is not known.

The DNA input per sorted-subset replicate PCR was 200 to 250 ng, corresponding to 25,000 to 35,000 T cell genomes. The method was immunoSEQ multiplex PCR; TCRdb's version includes in-frame clones alone and lacks a portion of them. Found here are hundreds of thousands of clones, less than 96% of them singletons; the top ten hold 0.055% to 0.075%. V usage is TRBV15 and J usage is TRBJ1-2; a possible D gene is TRBD1 (5 bases). The sequenced material came from naive CD4+ T cells sorted from blood. Subset of the sample: CD45RA+ positively selected. The receptor's source is a woman aged 30 to 39 in good health. As DNA, the CDR3 is TGTGCCACCAGTTCCCCCGGGACCCCTGGACCTAACTATGGCTACACCTTC. Its protein product is CATSSPGTPGPNYGYTF.